The entry below describes one T cell receptor beta chain. Its antigen remains unidentified. Researchers prepared the TRB cDNA libraries using 5' RACE with UMI labels. TCRdb derives one entry per CDR3 protein from the 5' RACE reads, leaving out DNA. The sample holds thousands of distinct CDR3 sequences. This sample is drawn from a study of CXCR3-negative and CXCR3-positive naive CD8 T cells. Notes on the study in general: Whereas memory cells differed, naive CXCR3-negative and CXCR3-positive cells shared similar TRBV-TRBJ usage. Sequencing showed both naive subsets with comparably high diversity, and memory CD8+ cells much lower. Naive cells that were CXCR3-positive had more hydrophobic TRB CDR3s (compared with CXCR3-negative naive cells).

Germline loops: CDR1 DFQATT, CDR2 SNEGSKA (reference sequence). CDR3 size: 12 residues. Material: naive CXCR3+ CD8+ T cells from blood. As for subset: CD45RO-CCR7+CD27+CD95- naive CD8+ T cells expressing CXCR3 (TNR3+). The chain is built from TRBV20-1 and TRBJ2-2. This sequence was found in a human donor in good health. Some clones in this sample may be carry-over from other donors' samples. CDR3 residues: CSASWEGGELFF.